This T cell receptor (beta chain) is from a study of T cells after yellow fever vaccination. The CDR3 has 13 amino acids. Between the trimmed V and J ends, which lost 6 bases and 0 bases, there was a span of 8 bases. Germline assignment: CDR1 SGHVS and CDR2 FNYEAQ. A process of 5'RACE template switching, which added a universal primer site and UMIs, was used to make TCR cDNA. From the 5' RACE reads, TCRdb called clonotypes with MiXCR, one entry per CDR3 protein. The repertoire holds around 72,000 distinct CDR3 sequences, with about 7.7% as singletons. Study outcomes and limitations: Reappearing after the booster were most of the clones from primary vaccination (about 96% CD4, 75% to 90% CD8). Contaminants from the bulk population, in the form of abundant clonotypes, could be found in FACS-sorted repertoires.

This clonotype was recorded at least ten times. Its matching antigen is unknown. The sequence was obtained from a man younger than 35 who received the YFV17D yellow fever vaccine. The material was CD8+ T cells sorted from PBMCs, obtained 10 to 11 days after the first yellow fever vaccination. The V and J genes are TRBV7-6 and TRBJ1-2; D is uncertain. This CDR3 reads CASSSTTNYGYTF. The CDR3 DNA sequence: TGTGCCAGCAGTTCGACCACTAACTATGGCTACACCTTC.